One sample yielded the 30 T cell receptor beta chains listed below, sequenced in a study of molecular identifiers for immune sequencing clone quantification. TCRdb passed the PCR reads through MiXCR, listing each CDR3 protein once. The sample lists approximately 670,000 distinct CDR3 sequences; 15% to 20% were seen once. Specimen: naive CD8+ T cells from blood, with Jurkat cell RNA spiked in. The sample's subset: FACS-sorted CD8+CD4-CCR7+CD45RA+ naive T cells. These receptors all come from a human donor in good health. Some libraries in this study had Jurkat cell RNA spiked in.

This clonotype was picked up many times. The CDR3 region has the DNA TGTGCCAGCAGCCCCGGACAGGCCGTAGAAGCTTTCTTT. This encodes CASSPGQAVEAFF. The chain couples TRBV5-4 to TRBJ1-1, with 7 bases matching TRBD1. V trimming: 4 bases; J trimming: 8 bases; junction bases outside the gene matches: 8. The germline CDR1 and CDR2 sequences are SGHNT and YYREEE (reference sequence). The CDR3 is made up of 13 amino acids.

Worth noting for this clonotype: A read error may explain this, as a much larger clone is one base away. This sequence joins TRBV7-6 and TRBJ2-7; no reliable D call. Germline V gene data show CDR1 as SGHVS and CDR2 as FNYEAQ. This CDR3 has 15 amino acids. This chain's CDR3 is CAGSLAPGSSYEQYF. CDR3 nucleotide sequence: TGTGCCGGCAGCTTAGCTCCTGGAAGCTCCTACGAGCAGTACTTC.

This clonotype was counted ten times or more. The chain recombines TRBV18 with TRBJ2-4, with TRBD1 as a possible D gene (6 bases). Trimming shortened V by 4 bases and J by 5 bases, and 9 bases separated the two germline ends. CDR3 length: 13 amino acids. Germline CDR1 reads KGHSH; CDR2 reads LQKENI. The CDR3 sequence is CASSLDSQNIQYF. The CDR3 DNA reads TGTGCCAGCTCACTGGACAGTCAAAACATTCAGTACTTC.

In its sample, this clonotype was seen many times. The chain joins TRBV30 to TRBJ2-2; D is uncertain. Germline lookup yields CDR1 GTSNPN and CDR2 SVGIG (reference sequence). With 2 bases removed from V and 10 bases from J, the gap between germline ends came to 8 bases. The CDR3 is 11 amino acids. The CDR3: CAWSPYPELFF. In DNA, the CDR3 is TGTGCCTGGAGTCCGTACCCGGAGCTGTTTTTT.

With respect to this clonotype: Given a much more abundant clone one base away, this may be a read error. The chain has TRBV5-6 and TRBJ2-7; 13 bases are a match to TRBD2. This CDR3 region has 17 residues. Germline lookup yields CDR1 SGHDT and CDR2 YYEEEE. V was pared by 3 bases and J by 9 bases, with 15 bases of the junction left unmatched. The CDR3 bases are TGTGCCAGCAGCTCACCCGAGGGACTAGCGGGACAAGAGGGGCAGTACTTC. It is translated as CASSSPEGLAGQEGQYF.

This CDR3 reads CAWQGTGSPLHF. DNA for the CDR3: TGTGCCTGGCAGGGAACAGGGTCACCCCTCCACTTT. The V gene is TRBV30, the J gene TRBJ1-6; D is perhaps TRBD1 (6 bases). V lost 5 bases to trimming and J lost 10 bases, with 12 bases between them. The germline V gene has CDR1 GTSNPN and CDR2 SVGIG (reference sequence). This CDR3 is 12 amino acids long.

This clonotype was seen at least ten times. The J gene is TRBJ2-3, the V gene TRBV29-1; D is perhaps TRBD1 (6 bases). V lost 6 bases and J lost 7, with 14 bases in between. There are 12 residues in the CDR3. Germline-derived CDR1 and CDR2 are SQVTM and ANQGSEA. Written as DNA, the CDR3 is TGCAGCGTACCCAGGACAGACTATACGCAGTATTTT. It translates to CSVPRTDYTQYF.

This clonotype was seen a few times. This chain links TRBV20-1 with TRBJ1-1; the match to TRBD1 covers 8 bases. CDR1 is DFQATT and CDR2 is SNEGSKA in the germline V gene (reference sequence). The CDR3 length is 15 residues. Unmatched junction bases numbered 7, after V lost 0 bases and J lost 4 bases. Here the CDR3 DNA reads TGCAGTGCTAGAGATCCCGGACAGGGTGTCACTGAAGCTTTCTTT. Its translation is CSARDPGQGVTEAFF.

Comment on this clonotype: One base away lies a much larger clone, so this may be a sequencing read error. This sequence joins TRBV7-6 and TRBJ2-3; TRBD2 might be the D (6 bases). The CDR3 has 19 amino acids. The germline gives CDR1 SGHVS, CDR2 FNYEAQ. The CDR3 spells CASSLAGWEASPSTDTRYF. The CDR3, as DNA: TGTGCCAGCAGCTTAGCAGGGTGGGAGGCCTCCCCTAGCACAGATACGCGGTATTTT.

In its sample, this clonotype was seen a few times. The chain joins TRBV5-1 to TRBJ2-5; D possibly corresponds to TRBD1 (6 bases). The CDR3 covers 16 residues. The germline CDR1 and CDR2 sequences are SGHRS and YFSETQ. V lost 0 bases to trimming and J lost 4 bases, with 16 bases between them. CDR3 loop: CASSLGVLGAGETQYF. In DNA form, the CDR3 reads TGCGCCAGCAGCTTGGGCGTTCTGGGGGCGGGAGAGACCCAGTACTTC.

V usage is TRBV13 and J usage is TRBJ2-2; TRBD2 matches at 10 bases. The germline V gene encodes CDR1 PRHDT and CDR2 FYEKMQ (reference sequence). The CDR3 is made up of 15 amino acids. V lost 3 bases, J lost 9 bases, and 7 bases stayed unmatched. The CDR3 spells CASSFLAGATRELFF. Here the CDR3 DNA reads TGTGCCAGCAGCTTCCTAGCGGGGGCTACCAGGGAGCTGTTTTTT.

This clonotype was seen at least ten times. The chain combines TRBV6-5 with TRBJ2-3, with 12 bases matching TRBD2. This CDR3 region has 18 residues. Looked up from germline, CDR1 is MNHEY and CDR2 is SVGAGI. With V trimmed by 4 bases and J by 0 bases, 8 bases remained unmatched. The DNA of the CDR3 is TGTGCCAGCAGTTCCGGGTCGGGGACTAGCGGGAGCACAGATACGCAGTATTTT. Residues: CASSSGSGTSGSTDTQYF.

This clonotype was detected a few times. The rearrangement uses TRBV15 and TRBJ2-1; 7 bases map to TRBD1. The CDR3 has 16 amino acids. Trimming at V came to 8 bases and at J to 4 bases, leaving 14 bases not matched to a gene. Germline V lookup: CDR1 LNHNV, CDR2 YYDKDF (reference sequence). The CDR3 DNA follows: TGTGCCACCCGAGGCCGGGGACAGTTAGTTTACAATGAGCAGTTCTTC. This gives the protein CATRGRGQLVYNEQFF.

About this clonotype itself: A much larger clone differs from this one at a single base, so this may be a read error. V gene TRBV12-3 or TRBV12-4 combines with J gene TRBJ2-5; 10 bases are shared with TRBD2. V gave up 6 bases and J gave up 1 base; unmatched junction bases: 5. This CDR3 contains 15 residues. The CDR3 is CASSVGLACQETQYF. The CDR3 DNA sequence: TGTGCCAGCAGCGTGGGACTAGCGTGCCAAGAGACCCAGTACTTC.

This clonotype occurred many times. The chain combines TRBV11-2 with TRBJ2-1, with 11 nucleotides matching TRBD2. The CDR3 totals 16 residues. The germline V gene has CDR1 SGHAT and CDR2 FQNNGV. V dropped 5 bases and J dropped 7; count of bases not matched to a gene: 10. CDR3 sequence: CASSINSGGAVNEQFF. Written as DNA, the CDR3 is TGTGCCAGCAGCATAAATAGCGGGGGGGCCGTGAATGAGCAGTTCTTC.

This clonotype was seen repeatedly, ten times or more. The J gene is TRBJ2-7, the V gene TRBV20-1, with D tentatively TRBD2 (6 bases). The length of the CDR3 is 15 residues. Trimming cost V 3 bases and J 1 base, with 16 bases left between them. The germline V gene encodes CDR1 DFQATT and CDR2 SNEGSKA (reference sequence). The CDR3 spells CSARGLAGSSYEQYF. For the CDR3, the DNA is TGCAGTGCTAGGGGACTGGCGGGGTCGTCCTACGAGCAGTACTTC.

This clonotype has just a few counts. The CDR3 sequence: CASSIDGTPGGNEQFF. In DNA, the CDR3 is TGTGCCAGTAGTATAGACGGGACTCCGGGGGGCAATGAGCAGTTCTTC. The rearrangement uses TRBV19 and TRBJ2-1, with TRBD2 identical over 7 bases. The J segment lost 6 bases and the V segment lost 0 bases, leaving 8 bases of the junction unmatched. CDR3 length: 16 residues. Germline V gene sequence: CDR1 LNHDA, CDR2 SQIVND (reference sequence).

This clonotype was seen ten or more times. The chain recombines TRBV2 with TRBJ1-1, with no clear D. Germline loops: CDR1 SNHLY, CDR2 FYNNEI. The V and J ends lost 7 bases and 4 bases respectively, with 7 bases between them. The CDR3 spans 11 residues. CDR3 sequence: CASIVGTEAFF. CDR3 nucleotides: TGTGCCAGCATTGTTGGCACTGAAGCTTTCTTT.

This clonotype was seen only a few times. The chain uses TRBV7-9 and TRBJ1-3; weak D call: TRBD1 (6 bases). Germline lookup yields CDR1 SEHNR and CDR2 FQNEAQ (reference sequence). Trimming removed 6 bases at V and 8 bases at J, with 11 bases between. The length of the CDR3 is 12 residues. The CDR3 is CASSAGADTIYF. DNA of the CDR3: TGTGCCAGCAGTGCGGGGGCGGACACCATATATTTT. Using reference TRBV7-9 and TRBJ1-3 for the parts outside the CDR3, the full variable domain is DTGVSQNPRHKITKRGQNVTFRCDPISEHNRLYWYRQTLGQGPEFLTYFQNEAQLEKSRLLSDRFSAERPKGSFSTLEIQRTEQGDSAMYLCASSAGADTIYFGEGSWLTVV.

The chain uses TRBV28 and TRBJ2-5; TRBD2 matches 9 bases. V shed 1 base and J 4 bases; nucleotides not matched to a gene: 13. The CDR3 extends over 18 amino acids. Germline-derived CDR1 and CDR2 are MDHEN and SYDVKM. For the CDR3, the DNA is TGTGCCAGCAGTTTATCTGCGGGAGGGGCTTGGGGGCCAGAGACCCAGTACTTC. Its translation is CASSLSAGGAWGPETQYF.

There are many counts of this clonotype. The chain couples TRBV28 to TRBJ2-7; no clear D gene. CDR3 length: 11 residues. Germline CDR1 reads MDHEN; CDR2 reads SYDVKM. DNA for the CDR3: TGTGTCACGGGCTCCGGCTACGAGCAGTACTTC. Translation: CVTGSGYEQYF.

Turning to this clonotype: This may be a read error, as it is one base from a much larger clone. The rearrangement joins TRBV27 to TRBJ2-1, with 7 bases that match TRBD2. The CDR3 covers 12 residues. Germline V CDR1 and CDR2: MNHEY, SMNVEV (reference sequence). The CDR3 region is CACSLSSGEQFF. The DNA for the CDR3 is TGTGCCTGCAGTTTGTCTAGCGGTGAGCAGTTCTTC.

V and J are TRBV7-6 and TRBJ2-7; tentative D call: TRBD1 (5 bases). The CDR3 has 14 amino acids. CDR1 and CDR2 from the germline V gene are SGHVS and FNYEAQ. Trimming removed 5 bases from V and 6 bases from J, with 17 bases in between. The CDR3 loop is CASSAKARVGEQYF. In DNA, the CDR3 is TGTGCCAGCAGCGCGAAAGCCAGGGTAGGCGAGCAGTACTTC.

The chain has TRBV6-1 and TRBJ1-4; no reliable D call. The CDR3 extends over 14 amino acids. Germline CDR1 is MNHNS and CDR2 is SASEGT. Trimming stripped 3 bases from V and 8 bases from J, with 13 bases between. The CDR3 DNA is TGTGCCAGCAGTGACTGGGGAGGGCAAGAAAAACTGTTTTTT. Protein: CASSDWGGQEKLFF.

In its sample, this clonotype was seen a few times. The V and J genes are TRBV2 and TRBJ2-1; the match to TRBD2 covers 10 bases. There are 15 residues in the CDR3. Germline V CDR1 and CDR2: SNHLY, FYNNEI. The junction had 11 bases not matched to a gene; V was cut back by 8 bases and J by 7 bases. For the CDR3, the DNA is TGTGCCAGCGCCGTCGGAGCGGGGGGGCAAAATGAGCAGTTCTTC. This codes for CASAVGAGGQNEQFF.

This clonotype was detected many times. J is TRBJ2-7 and V is TRBV4-2; the D gene is possibly TRBD2 (5 bases). The CDR3 has 15 residues. Deletions cut 4 bases from V and 2 bases from J, with 15 bases between. Germline V CDR1 and CDR2: LGHNA, YNFKEQ. The CDR3 sequence is CASSPRWGETYEQYF. For the CDR3, the DNA is TGTGCCAGCAGCCCCCGCTGGGGAGAAACCTACGAGCAGTACTTC.

V gene TRBV19 combines with J gene TRBJ1-1; D gene ambiguous. V gave up 3 bases and J gave up 7 bases, with 24 bases separating them. The length of the CDR3 is 17 residues. Germline assignment: CDR1 LNHDA and CDR2 SQIVND (reference sequence). Here the CDR3 DNA reads TGTGCCAGTAGTATGGACCACTCGTTGACGGGCGTAAATGAAGCTTTCTTT. Its translation is CASSMDHSLTGVNEAFF.

This clonotype appeared a few times. V is TRBV5-8 and J is TRBJ2-3, with 15 positions matching TRBD2. J was trimmed by 3 bases and V by 3 bases; bases with no gene match: 5. Looked up from germline, CDR1 is SGHTS and CDR2 is YDEGEE. The CDR3 spans 17 residues. The CDR3 here is CASSSGLAGGPTDTQYF. The CDR3 DNA follows: TGTGCCAGCAGCTCCGGACTAGCGGGAGGGCCGACAGATACGCAGTATTTT.

This clonotype was counted at least ten times. The chain recombines TRBV19 with TRBJ2-3; D is unclear. The germline V and J ends were trimmed by 3 bases and 3 bases, with 7 bases remaining between them. In germline, CDR1 is LNHDA, CDR2 SQIVND (reference sequence). CDR3 length: 13 amino acids. CDR3 bases: TGTGCCAGTAGTATTACCCTAACAGATACGCAGTATTTT. Amino acids: CASSITLTDTQYF. Using reference TRBV19 and TRBJ2-3 for the parts outside the CDR3, the full variable domain is DGGITQSPKYLFRKEGQNVTLSCEQNLNHDAMYWYRQDPGQGLRLIYYSQIVNDFQKGDIAEGYSVSREKKESFPLTVTSAQKNPTAFYLCASSITLTDTQYFGPGTRLTVL.

A word on this clonotype: This may be a read error, as it is one base from a much larger clone. This is likely a read error, given that the CDR3 carries no conserved phenylalanine or tryptophan at its end. The chain couples TRBV19 to TRBJ2-2; D may match TRBD1 or TRBD2 (5 bases each). The CDR3 runs to 18 residues. The V gene's germline CDR1 is LNHDA and CDR2 SQIVND (reference sequence). Trimming stripped 7 bases from V and 1 base from J, with 22 bases between. DNA for the CDR3: TGTGCCAGTACCCCAAGGGCAGGGATCAGCGGGAACACCGGGGAGCTGTTTTCT. This sequence encodes CASTPRAGISGNTGELFS.